Included here is one TCR beta chain sequence, with context. Peripheral blood was collected in volumes of approximately 6 milliliters at each of two time points. This sample is drawn from a study of prognosis after radiotherapy for stage I lung cancer. TCR beta CDR3 amplification from genomic DNA was performed by two-round multiplex PCR. Primers were specific to each TRBV and TRBJ gene in first-round PCR. TCRdb re-derived calls from the multiplex PCR reads in MiXCR, one entry per CDR3 protein. The sample comprises some 35,000 distinct CDR3 sequences, around 34% of which are singletons, and approximately 16% rests with the top ten. The germline V gene encodes CDR1 MDHEN and CDR2 SYDVKM. Unmatched junction bases numbered 11, after V lost 10 bases and J lost 6 bases. The CDR3 is 14 amino acids.

The chain combines TRBV28 with TRBJ1-5, with 8 bases that match TRBD1. The sequencing here drew on PBMCs, taken before or after stereotactic body radiation therapy (not recorded which). This TCR derives from a donor over 45 with non-small cell lung cancer. The CDR3 region has the DNA TGTGCCAACAGGGGGGGGGGGTGGGGTCAGCCCCAGCATTTT. Translation gives CANRGGGWGQPQHF.